This T cell receptor (beta chain) was identified in a study of blood T cell repertoires in COVID-19. Study as a whole: Samples of COVID-19 (acute and convalescent) were obtained from the United States, Italy and Spain.

The V gene end was trimmed by 9 bases and the J gene end by 17 bases; junction bases not matched to a gene: 16. The CDR3 covers 13 residues. CDR1 is LNHDA, CDR2 SQIVND, per germline (reference sequence). This clone was counted only a few times. Methods used by the authors: Quantification of nucleated cells was approximated via reference gene primer amplification. Clones were sequenced by immunoSEQ multiplex PCR, and TCRdb holds only the in-frame ones, with some missing. The V and J calls and clone size were taken over from that table, and D and trimming were inferred from the DNA. The repertoire holds roughly 480,000 clones, with 80% to 90% as singletons.

The V call is TRBV19, the J call TRBJ1-6; 7 bases are shared with TRBD1. Sequencing was carried out using peripheral blood. The sequence was obtained from a man aged 18-30 years with COVID-19, enrolled during active disease. In DNA, the CDR3 is TGTGCCAGGGCTGGGACAGTGGGGACGATTTTCCACTTT. The encoded protein is CARAGTVGTIFHF.